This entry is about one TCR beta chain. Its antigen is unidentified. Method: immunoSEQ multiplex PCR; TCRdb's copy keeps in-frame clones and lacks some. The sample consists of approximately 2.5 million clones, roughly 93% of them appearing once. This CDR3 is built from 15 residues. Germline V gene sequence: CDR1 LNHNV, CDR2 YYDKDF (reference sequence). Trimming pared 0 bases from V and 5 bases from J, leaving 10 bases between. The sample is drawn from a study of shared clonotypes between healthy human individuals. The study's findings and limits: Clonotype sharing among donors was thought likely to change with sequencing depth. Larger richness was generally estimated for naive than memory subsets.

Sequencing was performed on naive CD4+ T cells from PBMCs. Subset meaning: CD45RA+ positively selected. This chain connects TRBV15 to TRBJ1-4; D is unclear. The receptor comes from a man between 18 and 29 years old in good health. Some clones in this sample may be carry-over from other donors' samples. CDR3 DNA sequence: TGTGCCACCAGCAGAGATCCCTCGGGCAATGAAAAACTGTTTTTT. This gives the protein CATSRDPSGNEKLFF.